This T cell receptor beta chain emerged from a study of T cells in Graves' hyperthyroidism and ophthalmopathy. RNA transcripts served as the template for amplifying TCR beta CDR3 regions. Initially, a first-round RT-PCR of the TCR CDR3 employed the HTBI primer set. A single record per CDR3 protein comes from TCRdb applying MiXCR to the multiplex PCR reads. The sample has 400,000 to 500,000 distinct CDR3 sequences, about 15% seen once; the top ten hold about 13%. The CDR3 length is 16 residues. Germline V gene lookup returns CDR1 LNHNV and CDR2 YYDKDF (reference sequence). Between the trimmed V and J ends, which lost 2 bases and 5 bases, there was a span of 19 bases. This clonotype was detected ten times or more.

The rearrangement joins TRBV15 to TRBJ2-7; possibly TRBD1 or TRBD2 for D (5 bases each). The receptor comes from a man aged 18 to 30 with Graves' ophthalmopathy. The sequenced sample consisted of blood. CDR3 sequence (DNA): TGTGCCACCAGCAGATCCCGGGTCATCCGGGGCGACGAGCAGTACTTC. Its protein is CATSRSRVIRGDEQYF.